The following is a T cell receptor beta chain sequence with its context. The data derive from a study of blood T cell repertoires in COVID-19. Only in-frame clones appear in the TCRdb table, and some are missing; sequencing was by immunoSEQ multiplex PCR. The sample lists some 380,000 clones; approximately 87% were seen once. Material for sequencing was PBMCs or T cells enriched from blood (not recorded which). The sequence was obtained from a man aged 30 to 39 who had recovered from COVID-19.

DNA for the CDR3: TGTGCCAGCAGCTTAGACCTCCTAGCTAACTATGGCTACACCTTC. The encoded protein is CASSLDLLANYGYTF. V gene TRBV7-9 combines with J gene TRBJ1-2, with D unclear. This CDR3 has 15 amino acids. V gave up 1 base and J gave up 0 bases, with 9 bases separating them. CDR1 and CDR2 from the germline V gene are SEHNR and FQNEAQ (reference sequence).